This TCR beta chain was identified in a study of T cell clonotyping in hematopoietic cell transplantation. General study findings and limits: Cells were unsorted, so CD4 and CD8 contributions were not separated. Graft donor and pretransplant recipient Inverse Simpson Index values predicted broader posttransplant TCR diversity.

Recipient blood drawn about 28 days pretransplant and days 30, 100, 180 after. Produced via immunoSEQ multiplex PCR; TCRdb's table is partial and in-frame only. The repertoire includes about 10,000 clones, approximately 51% of them detected once, and roughly 13% sits in the top ten. Turning to this clone: No antigen is known for it.

This CDR3 region has 13 residues. Germline values: CDR1 MDHEN, CDR2 SYDVKM. Trimming stripped 6 bases from V and 5 bases from J, with 14 bases between. Source: peripheral blood mononuclear cells, taken 100 days after allogeneic stem cell transplant. This sequence was found in a female patient aged 50 to 65 who had an allogeneic stem cell transplant from an unrelated donor, so the T cells may come from the graft donor. Some clones in this sample may be carry-over from other donors' samples. The J gene is TRBJ2-7, the V gene TRBV28; D unclear. CDR3: CASRGTGYNEQYF. DNA of the CDR3: TGTGCCAGCAGAGGCACGGGTTACAACGAGCAGTACTTC.